This T cell receptor (beta chain) stems from a study of blood T cells in healthy people across ages. A second 7 to 11 cycle PCR used barcoded and J-beta primers. One entry per CDR3 protein, called by TCRdb with MiXCR from the 5' RACE reads. The repertoire includes under 1,100,000 distinct CDR3 sequences, about 25% of them detected once, and about 0.8% sits in the top ten. Findings and caveats of the study: The unsorted PBMCs prevented any conclusive comparison of naive versus antigen-experienced cells. Long-lived donors exceeded aged donors in naive CD4+ cells and diversity. TCR beta diversity per million T cells fell roughly linearly with age.

Worth noting for this clonotype: Antigen: not known.

Trimming pared 0 bases from V and 5 bases from J, leaving 9 bases between. This CDR3 spans 14 amino acids. Per the germline V gene, CDR1 is SGHDT and CDR2 is YYEEEE. These data were also reused for a study on T cells of mothers and their children.

The receptor was derived from a girl aged 2-10 years in good health. The rearrangement joins TRBV5-6 to TRBJ2-4; D tentatively fits TRBD1 or TRBD2 (6 bases each). The sample consisted of blood. CDR3: CASSLGGAQNIQYF. DNA of the CDR3: TGTGCCAGCAGCTTGGGGGGGGCTCAAAACATTCAGTACTTC.